The 21 T cell receptor beta chains below all came from one sample that was sequenced in a study of sequential checkpoint blockade in melanoma. Treatment denoted: randomized to nivolumab then ipilimumab (arm A) or the reverse (arm B). This table comes from immunoSEQ multiplex PCR, and its TCRdb copy is limited to in-frame clones, with some not included. The profile shows roughly 3,000 clones, 22% of them singletons. Sequences were derived from tumor tissue (inferred from file names), sampled from a patient given nivolumab and ipilimumab in sequence. These receptors were collected from a human donor with melanoma.

V usage is TRBV5-1 and J usage is TRBJ2-7; 8 nucleotides agree with TRBD2. This CDR3 is 16 amino acids long. Germline CDR1 reads SGHRS; CDR2 reads YFSETQ. V trimming: 4 bases; J trimming: 2 bases; junction bases outside the gene matches: 11. CDR3 in DNA: TGCGCCAGCAGCCCCGGGGGGGTGACAGGAACCTACGAGCAGTACTTC. It translates to CASSPGGVTGTYEQYF. Full variable domain (remainder filled in from reference TRBV5-1 and TRBJ2-7): KAGVTQTPRYLIKTRGQQVTLSCSPISGHRSVSWYQQTPGQGLQFLFEYFSETQRNKGNFPGRFSGRQFSNSRSEMNVSTLELGDSALYLCASSPGGVTGTYEQYFGPGTRLTVT.

The chain uses TRBV6-8 and TRBJ1-6; the D is unclear. Per the germline V gene, CDR1 is MNHGY and CDR2 is SAAAGT. V lost 2 bases, J lost 10 bases, and 15 bases lay in between. The CDR3 runs 15 residues. The CDR3 here is CASSYGPQYHSPLHF. The CDR3 DNA is TGTGCCAGCAGTTACGGCCCCCAGTATCACTCACCCCTCCACTTT.

This rearrangement joins TRBV6-8 to TRBJ2-5; D is unclear. Germline CDR1 MNHGY, CDR2 SAAAGT. V dropped 7 bases and J dropped 1 base, with 10 bases sitting between them. This CDR3 contains 13 residues. The CDR3 DNA sequence: TGTGCCAGCACCCCTGAGTTCCAAGAGACCCAGTACTTC. This gives the protein CASTPEFQETQYF.

This sequence joins TRBV6-8 and TRBJ2-5; D uncertain. Germline loops: CDR1 MNHGY, CDR2 SAAAGT. The length of the CDR3 is 13 residues. Trimming took 0 bases from V and 2 from J, leaving 4 bases between them. The CDR3 coding sequence is TGTGCCAGCAGTTACTCTCCGCAAGAGACCCAGTACTTC. It encodes CASSYSPQETQYF.

This clone qualifies as medium-sized. This chain connects TRBV28 to TRBJ1-5; the D is unclear. Trimming removed 6 bases from V and 0 bases from J, with 12 bases in between. CDR1 MDHEN and CDR2 SYDVKM come from the germline V gene. The CDR3 contains 15 residues. CDR3 DNA: TGTGCCAGCAGGCCGGTAAGGGATAGCAATCAGCCCCAGCATTTT. Translation gives CASRPVRDSNQPQHF. The full variable domain, with the rest looked up from reference TRBV28 and TRBJ1-5, is DVKVTQSSRYLVKRTGEKVFLECVQDMDHENMFWYRQDPGLGLRLIYFSYDVKMKEKGDIPEGYSVSREKKERFSLILESASTNQTSMYLCASRPVRDSNQPQHFGDGTRLSIL.

V is TRBV14 and J is TRBJ2-1, with a weak D call TRBD1 (5 bases). V lost 4 bases and J 4 bases, leaving 17 bases between the germline ends. Per germline, CDR1 SGHDN and CDR2 FVKESK. The CDR3 spans 16 residues. CDR3 in DNA: TGTGCCAGCAGCCTAGACAGTCCTCGGTTTTACAATGAGCAGTTCTTC. It encodes CASSLDSPRFYNEQFF. Full variable domain (rest looked up from reference TRBV14 and TRBJ2-1): EAGVTQFPSHSVIEKGQTVTLRCDPISGHDNLYWYRRVMGKEIKFLLHFVKESKQDESGMPNNRFLAERTGGTYSTLKVQPAELEDSGVYFCASSLDSPRFYNEQFFGPGTRLTVL.

By sample share, this clone is medium-sized (0.01 to 0.1%). The chain recombines TRBV6-8 with TRBJ1-5; D is undetermined. Germline CDR1 and CDR2: MNHGY and SAAAGT. Trimming stripped 11 bases from V and 0 bases from J, with 20 bases between. This CDR3 has 16 residues. The CDR3 nucleotides are TGTGCCTCCTCCGGAGTGTCTGCGTTTAGCAATCAGCCCCAGCATTTT. It is translated as CASSGVSAFSNQPQHF.

This clone turned up a few times. The chain is built from TRBV28 and TRBJ1-4, with D unresolved. The CDR3 runs to 16 residues. Germline V gene lookup returns CDR1 MDHEN and CDR2 SYDVKM. V was pared by 7 bases and J by 7 bases, with 22 bases between. This CDR3 reads CASMRRWAIVSEKLFF. DNA of the CDR3: TGTGCCAGCATGAGGAGGTGGGCCATCGTTAGTGAAAAACTGTTTTTT.

This clone is hyperexpanded within its sample. The chain joins TRBV6-8 to TRBJ2-5; 12 nucleotides agree with TRBD2. Germline V lookup: CDR1 MNHGY, CDR2 SAAAGT. The length of the CDR3 is 16 residues. With V trimmed by 3 bases and J by 2 bases, 4 bases remained unmatched. The CDR3 region is CASSYPLAGGQETQYF. CDR3 sequence (DNA): TGTGCCAGCAGTTATCCCCTAGCGGGAGGGCAAGAGACCCAGTACTTC.

This clone showed up many times. J is TRBJ2-7 and V is TRBV11-3; TRBD1 matches 8 bases. Trimming removed 5 bases from V and 3 bases from J; junction bases left unmatched: 6. Germline values: CDR1 SGHNT, CDR2 YENEEA. The CDR3 consists of 14 residues. CDR3 in amino acids: CASSPDRGHYEQYF. The CDR3, as DNA: TGTGCCAGCAGCCCAGACAGGGGTCACTACGAGCAGTACTTC.

This rearrangement joins TRBV9 to TRBJ2-7; D gene unclear. CDR3 size: 12 residues. Germline V gene data show CDR1 as SGDLS and CDR2 as YYNGEE. The V end was cut by 4 bases, the J end by 4 bases, with 9 bases between. In DNA form, the CDR3 reads TGTGCCAGCAGCCGCGACGGATACGAGCAGTACTTC. Translation: CASSRDGYEQYF.

In its sample, this clone ranks as medium-sized. This chain connects TRBV11-3 to TRBJ2-2, with 7 nucleotides matching TRBD1. V gave up 2 bases and J gave up 4 bases; unmatched junction bases: 16. The CDR3 extends over 19 amino acids. Germline CDR1 is SGHNT and CDR2 is YENEEA. The CDR3 nucleotides are TGTGCCAGCAGCTTATGGGCCAGGGGGACCCCGGGTAGCACCGGGGAGCTGTTTTTT. Amino acids: CASSLWARGTPGSTGELFF.

This clone appeared a few times. This chain connects TRBV30 to TRBJ2-5; D possibly matches TRBD1 or TRBD2 (6 bases each). Germline-derived CDR1 and CDR2 are GTSNPN and SVGIG (reference sequence). The CDR3 is 15 amino acids. V gave up 5 bases and J gave up 4 bases, with 20 bases separating them. The CDR3 DNA sequence: TGTGCCTGGGCTCAGAGGGGGGCCCTTGGAGAGACCCAGTACTTC. Translated, it gives CAWAQRGALGETQYF.

This clone appeared a few times. The J gene is TRBJ2-4, the V gene TRBV6-8, with 7 positions matching TRBD1. J gave up 3 bases and V 6 bases, and 14 bases lay outside the gene matches. The CDR3 extends over 17 amino acids. Germline CDR1 and CDR2: MNHGY and SAAAGT. CDR3 bases: TGTGCCAGCAGCACAATCGCAGGGGGATCGAGCAAAAACATTCAGTACTTC. Residues: CASSTIAGGSSKNIQYF.

The sample holds many counts of this clone. The chain has TRBV11-3 and TRBJ2-5; 10 bases line up with TRBD2. CDR3 length: 17 amino acids. V gave up 4 bases and J gave up 5 bases; unmatched junction bases: 13. In germline, CDR1 is SGHNT, CDR2 YENEEA. This CDR3 is CASSSGGASGRAETQYF. CDR3 nucleotide sequence: TGTGCCAGCAGCTCGGGGGGGGCTAGCGGGAGAGCGGAGACCCAGTACTTC. Filled out from reference TRBV11-3 and TRBJ2-5, the complete variable domain reads EAGVVQSPRYKIIEKKQPVAFWCNPISGHNTLYWYLQNLGQGPELLIRYENEEAVDDSQLPKDRFSAERLKGVDSTLKIQPAELGDSAVYLCASSSGGASGRAETQYFGPGTRLLVL.

Here the CDR3 reads CAWKFNRLFNTEAFF. The CDR3 coding sequence is TGTGCCTGGAAGTTCAACAGGCTTTTTAACACTGAAGCTTTCTTT. The gene calls are TRBV30 and TRBJ1-1, with D maybe TRBD1 (5 bases). The length of the CDR3 is 15 residues. Germline V gene data show CDR1 as GTSNPN and CDR2 as SVGIG (reference sequence). V was trimmed by 4 bases and J by 2 bases, leaving 17 bases between them. Full variable domain (rest looked up from reference TRBV30 and TRBJ1-1): SQTIHQWPATLVQPVGSPLSLECTVEGTSNPNLYWYRQAAGRGLQLLFYSVGIGQISSEVPQNLSASRPQDRQFILSSKKLLLSDSGFYLCAWKFNRLFNTEAFFGQGTRLTVV.

The rearrangement uses TRBV29-1 and TRBJ2-1; 8 bases are shared with TRBD2. J was trimmed by 6 bases and V by 6 bases; bases with no gene match: 10. CDR3 length: 14 residues. The germline V gene has CDR1 SQVTM and CDR2 ANQGSEA. The chain's CDR3 is CSVSRLATINEQFF. DNA for the CDR3: TGCAGCGTGAGCAGACTAGCGACTATCAATGAGCAGTTCTTC.

This clone was observed a handful of times. The chain couples TRBV6-8 to TRBJ2-2, with no clear D. V was clipped by 10 bases and J by 4 bases, with 13 bases between them. The CDR3 extends over 13 amino acids. The germline CDR1 and CDR2 sequences are MNHGY and SAAAGT. CDR3 sequence: CATALVATGELFF. The CDR3 region has the DNA TGTGCCACCGCCCTAGTGGCCACCGGGGAGCTGTTTTTT.

This chain joins TRBV6-8 and TRBJ1-2, with a tentative D call TRBD1 (5 bases). The germline V gene encodes CDR1 MNHGY and CDR2 SAAAGT. The V gene lost 3 bases and the J gene lost 6 bases, with 8 bases spanning the gap. The length of the CDR3 is 12 residues. The CDR3 loop is CASSYSGNGYTF. CDR3 DNA: TGTGCCAGCAGTTATTCAGGGAATGGCTACACCTTC.

The rearrangement joins TRBV6-7 to TRBJ2-7, with 9 nucleotides matching TRBD2. TRBV6-7 is identified as an open reading frame with a role that is uncertain. This CDR3 has 20 amino acids. The V segment lost 4 bases and the J segment 2 bases; nucleotides outside the gene matches: 21. The DNA of the CDR3 is TGTGCCAGCAGTTGGAAATCCCCAGAATCCAGGGGACTAGCCACCTACGAGCAGTACTTC. This sequence encodes CASSWKSPESRGLATYEQYF.

The chain has TRBV19 and TRBJ1-2; D is possibly TRBD1 (6 bases). The germline V gene encodes CDR1 LNHDA and CDR2 SQIVND (reference sequence). V shed 5 bases and J shed 4 bases, with 14 bases lying between them. This CDR3 has 14 amino acids. CDR3 coding DNA: TGTGCCAGTAGTCCGGGCCAGGGGAGCTATGGCTACACCTTC. It translates to CASSPGQGSYGYTF.